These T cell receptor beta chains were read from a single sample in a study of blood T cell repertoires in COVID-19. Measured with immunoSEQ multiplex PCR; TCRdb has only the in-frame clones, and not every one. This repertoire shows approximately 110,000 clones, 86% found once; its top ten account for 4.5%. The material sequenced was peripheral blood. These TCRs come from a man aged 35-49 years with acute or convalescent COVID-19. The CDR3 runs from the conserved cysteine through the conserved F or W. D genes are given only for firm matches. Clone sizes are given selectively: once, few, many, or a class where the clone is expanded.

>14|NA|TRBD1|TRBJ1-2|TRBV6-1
TGTGCCAGCAGTGAAGCGGGCAGGGGGCACGACTACACCTTC
CASSEAGRGHDYTF
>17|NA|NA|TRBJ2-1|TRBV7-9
TGTGCCAGCAGCCCTCAGGCGGGACTCGGGGCGTACAATGAGCAGTTCTTC
CASSPQAGLGAYNEQFF
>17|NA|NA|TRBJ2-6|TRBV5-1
TGCGCCAGCAGCTTAAACCCAGGAGGCTCTGGGGCCAACGTCCTGACTTTC
CASSLNPGGSGANVLTF
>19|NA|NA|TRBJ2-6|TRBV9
TGTGCCAGCAGCGCACATCCGGCGGGACAGACCGCTGGGGCCAACGTCCTGACTTTC
CASSAHPAGQTAGANVLTF
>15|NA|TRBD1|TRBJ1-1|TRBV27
TGTGCCAGCAGTCCGTGGGACAGGGCTGGTACTGAAGCTTTCTTT
CASSPWDRAGTEAFF
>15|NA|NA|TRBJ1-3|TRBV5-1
TGCGCCAGCAGCTTGGGGCGGAGCTCTGGAAACACCATATATTTT
CASSLGRSSGNTIYF
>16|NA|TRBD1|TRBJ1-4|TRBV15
TGTGCCACCAGCAGAGAACTGGGGACAGGGGGAGAAAAACTGTTTTTT
CATSRELGTGGEKLFF
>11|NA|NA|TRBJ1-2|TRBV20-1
TGCAGTGCTAGTCCCGGGAATGGCTACACCTTC
CSASPGNGYTF
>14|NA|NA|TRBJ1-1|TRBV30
TGTGCCTGGAGCGACCCCCTATCGGGATTTAAAGCTTTCTTT
CAWSDPLSGFKAFF
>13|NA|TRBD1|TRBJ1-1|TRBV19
TGTGCCGGACGGGACAGTCTCAACACTGAAGCTTTCTTT
CAGRDSLNTEAFF
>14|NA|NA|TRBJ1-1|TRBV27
TGTGCCAGCAGCGAAGCAAAGGGGTTCACTGAAGCTTTCTTT
CASSEAKGFTEAFF
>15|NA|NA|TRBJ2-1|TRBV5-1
TGCGCCAGCAGCTTGGAAGGTAGCGGCCACACTGAGCAGTTCTTC
CASSLEGSGHTEQFF
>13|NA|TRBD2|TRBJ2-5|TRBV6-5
TGTGCCAGCAGCGGACTAGCAAAGGAGACCCAGTACTTC
CASSGLAKETQYF
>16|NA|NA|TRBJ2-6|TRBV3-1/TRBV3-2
TGTGCCAGCAGCCAAATCACGGGGTCTGGGGCCAACGTCCTGACTTTC
CASSQITGSGANVLTF
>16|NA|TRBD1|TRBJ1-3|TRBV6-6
TGTGCCAGCAGTTACCTCCCGGGACAGGGGTGGGACACCATATATTTT
CASSYLPGQGWDTIYF
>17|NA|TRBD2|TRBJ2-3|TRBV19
TGTGCCAGTAGTGTACCCGGACTAGCGGGAGGGCCTGGTACGCAGTATTTT
CASSVPGLAGGPGTQYF
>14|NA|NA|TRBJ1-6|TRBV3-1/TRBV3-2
TGTGCCAGCAGCCAAGGGGGCCTTAATTCACCCCTCCACTTT
CASSQGGLNSPLHF
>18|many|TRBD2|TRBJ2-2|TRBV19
TGTGCCAGTAGTCGGAAGACTAGCGGGAGTTATAACACCGGGGAGCTGTTTTTT
CASSRKTSGSYNTGELFF
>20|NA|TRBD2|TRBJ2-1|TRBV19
TGTGCCAGTAGTATAGTTTGGACTAGCGGGGGCTCTCTAACCTACAATGAGCAGTTCTTC
CASSIVWTSGGSLTYNEQFF
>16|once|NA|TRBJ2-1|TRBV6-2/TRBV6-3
TGTGCCAGCAGTACCCGCGTGTTAGCGGTCTACAATGAGCAGTTCTTC
CASSTRVLAVYNEQFF
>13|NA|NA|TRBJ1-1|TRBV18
TGTGCCAGCTCACAGGCGGTGAACACTGAAGCTTTCTTT
CASSQAVNTEAFF
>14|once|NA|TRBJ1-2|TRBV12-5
TGTGCTAGTGGTTTGGGACCCACGGGAGGTGGCTACACCTTC
CASGLGPTGGGYTF
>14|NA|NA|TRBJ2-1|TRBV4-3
TGCGCCAGCAGCCAACAGGGAAGGGGCAATGAGCAGTTCTTC
CASSQQGRGNEQFF
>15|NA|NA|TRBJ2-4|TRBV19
TGTGCCAGTAGTATTGGAGGGTTAGCCAAAAACATTCAGTACTTC
CASSIGGLAKNIQYF
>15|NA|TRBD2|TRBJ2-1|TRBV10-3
TGTGCCATCAGTGTTAGCGGGAGTTCCTACAATGAGCAGTTCTTC
CAISVSGSSYNEQFF
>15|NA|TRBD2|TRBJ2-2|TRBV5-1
TGCGCCAGCAGCTCCGGACTAGGGAACACCGGGGAGCTGTTTTTT
CASSSGLGNTGELFF
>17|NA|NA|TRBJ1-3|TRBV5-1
TGCGCCAGCAGCTTGGGGGGGCAGGCCCAGTCTGGAAACACCATATATTTT
CASSLGGQAQSGNTIYF
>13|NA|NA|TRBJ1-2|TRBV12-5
TGTGCTAGTGCCCCCTTCTCTAACTATGGCTACACCTTC
CASAPFSNYGYTF
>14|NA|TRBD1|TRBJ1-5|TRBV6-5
TGTGCCAGCGGACAGGGGTGGTTGGATCAGCCCCAGCATTTT
CASGQGWLDQPQHF
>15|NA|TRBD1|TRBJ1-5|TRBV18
TGTGCCAGTTCACAGGGGGCTACAGGCAATCAGCCCCAGCATTTT
CASSQGATGNQPQHF
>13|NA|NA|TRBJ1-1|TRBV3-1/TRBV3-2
TGTGCCAGCAGCCCCCGTGCCGGCACTGAAGCTTTCTTT
CASSPRAGTEAFF
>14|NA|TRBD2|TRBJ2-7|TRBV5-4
TGTGCCAGCAGCCGGACTAGCGGGGGCTACGAGCAGTACTTC
CASSRTSGGYEQYF
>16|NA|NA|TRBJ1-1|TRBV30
TGTGCCTGGAGTTCAGAGGGGTGGGGGGTGAACACTGAAGCTTTCTTT
CAWSSEGWGVNTEAFF
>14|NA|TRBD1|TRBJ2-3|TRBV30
TGTGCCTCCCCCGGGACAGGCGGCACAGATACGCAGTATTTT
CASPGTGGTDTQYF
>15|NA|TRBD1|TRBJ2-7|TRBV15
TGTGCCACCAGCAGACCCCGGGACAGGGTTCACGAGCAGTACTTC
CATSRPRDRVHEQYF
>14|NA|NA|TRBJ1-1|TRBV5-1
TGCGCCAGCAGCTTCAACGCGGGGAACACTGAAGCTTTCTTT
CASSFNAGNTEAFF
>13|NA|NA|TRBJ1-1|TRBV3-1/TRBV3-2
TGTGCCAGCAGCCAAGGGGGGAGGGCGCGGTCTTTCTTT
CASSQGGRARSFF
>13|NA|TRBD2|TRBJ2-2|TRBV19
TGTGCCAGTGGGAGGGGGAACACCGGGGAGCTGTTTTTT
CASGRGNTGELFF
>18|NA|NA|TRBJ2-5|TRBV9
TGTGCCAGCAGCGTAGCTCCTTCGGGATATTCGGGCCAAGAGACCCAGTACTTC
CASSVAPSGYSGQETQYF
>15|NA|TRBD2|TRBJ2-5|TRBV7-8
TGTGCCAGCAGCCAAAAACTAGCGGGAGTAGAGACCCAGTACTTC
CASSQKLAGVETQYF
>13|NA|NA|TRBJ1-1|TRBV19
TGTGCCAGTACCCCCGGACAACTCACTGAAGCTTTCTTT
CASTPGQLTEAFF
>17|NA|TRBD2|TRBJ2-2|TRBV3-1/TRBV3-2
TGTGCCAGCAGCCGTGTCGGGAGGGGGATTGACACCGGGGAGCTGTTTTTT
CASSRVGRGIDTGELFF
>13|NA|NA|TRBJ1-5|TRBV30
TGTGCCTGGCAGGGTTTTAGCAATCAGCCCCAGCATTTT
CAWQGFSNQPQHF
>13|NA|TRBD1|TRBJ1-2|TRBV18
TGTGCCAGCTCACCCGGGACAGAATGGGGCTACACCTTC
CASSPGTEWGYTF
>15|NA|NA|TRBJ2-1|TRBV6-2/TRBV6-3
TGTGCCAGCAGTTACGTGGGACTGACCTACAATGAGCAGTTCTTC
CASSYVGLTYNEQFF
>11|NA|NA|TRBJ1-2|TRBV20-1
TGCAGTGCTAGCCCAGGTAATGGCTACACCTTC
CSASPGNGYTF
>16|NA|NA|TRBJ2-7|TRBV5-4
TGTGCCAGCAGCTTGGAGGCAGGGCAGTCCCTCTACGAGCAGTACTTC
CASSLEAGQSLYEQYF
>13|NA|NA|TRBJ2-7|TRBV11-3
TGTGCCAGCAGCTTGGGGCCACGAGACGAGCAGTACTTC
CASSLGPRDEQYF
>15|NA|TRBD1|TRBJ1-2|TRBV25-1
TGTGCCAGCAGTGATCCGGGACAGACTATCTATGGCTACACCTTC
CASSDPGQTIYGYTF
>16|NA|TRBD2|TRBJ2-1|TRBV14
TGTGCCAGCAGCCTGCGGACCGTGACTAGCGGGAGTGAGCAGTTCTTC
CASSLRTVTSGSEQFF
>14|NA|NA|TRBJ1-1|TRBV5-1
TGCGCCAGCACCCCCGACAGCTTGAACACTGAAGCTTTCTTT
CASTPDSLNTEAFF
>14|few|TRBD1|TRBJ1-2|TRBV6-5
TGTGCCAGCAGTTCCAGACAGGGCTACTATGGCTACACCTTC
CASSSRQGYYGYTF
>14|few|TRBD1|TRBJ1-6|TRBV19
TGTGCCAGTAAAGGGGGACAGGTGAATTCACCCCTCCACTTT
CASKGGQVNSPLHF
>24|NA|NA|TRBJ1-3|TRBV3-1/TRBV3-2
TGTGCCAGCAGCCATTCAGGCTTCTCTGGTCTCCCTTCTCCCCCAATATATACTGGAAACACCATATATTTT
CASSHSGFSGLPSPPIYTGNTIYF
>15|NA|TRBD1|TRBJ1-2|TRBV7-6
TGTGCCAGCAGCAAGGGGACAGCTCCTAACTATGGCTACACCTTC
CASSKGTAPNYGYTF
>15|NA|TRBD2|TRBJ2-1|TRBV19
TGTGCCAGTAGTATAGGCGGGGGCTCCTACAATGAGCAGTTCTTC
CASSIGGGSYNEQFF